The entry below gives a single T cell receptor beta chain sequence along with its context. TCRdb re-derived calls from the 5' RACE reads in MiXCR, one entry per CDR3 protein. The sample has 70,000 or so distinct CDR3 sequences, about 9.4% seen once. CDR3 length: 13 residues. The V end was cut by 6 bases, the J end by 6 bases, with 14 bases between. The entry originates in a study of early T cells in non-severe SARS-CoV-2 infection. Material: whole blood, obtained at baseline. This clonotype was sampled from an adult who was a healthcare worker with PCR-confirmed SARS-CoV-2 infection or an uninfected control (not recorded which). This chain connects TRBV12-3 or TRBV12-4 to TRBJ1-1, with a possible D match to TRBD1 (5 bases). CDR3 residues: CASRGVGGAEAFF. Written as DNA, the CDR3 is TGTGCCAGCAGAGGCGTCGGGGGAGCTGAAGCTTTCTTT.